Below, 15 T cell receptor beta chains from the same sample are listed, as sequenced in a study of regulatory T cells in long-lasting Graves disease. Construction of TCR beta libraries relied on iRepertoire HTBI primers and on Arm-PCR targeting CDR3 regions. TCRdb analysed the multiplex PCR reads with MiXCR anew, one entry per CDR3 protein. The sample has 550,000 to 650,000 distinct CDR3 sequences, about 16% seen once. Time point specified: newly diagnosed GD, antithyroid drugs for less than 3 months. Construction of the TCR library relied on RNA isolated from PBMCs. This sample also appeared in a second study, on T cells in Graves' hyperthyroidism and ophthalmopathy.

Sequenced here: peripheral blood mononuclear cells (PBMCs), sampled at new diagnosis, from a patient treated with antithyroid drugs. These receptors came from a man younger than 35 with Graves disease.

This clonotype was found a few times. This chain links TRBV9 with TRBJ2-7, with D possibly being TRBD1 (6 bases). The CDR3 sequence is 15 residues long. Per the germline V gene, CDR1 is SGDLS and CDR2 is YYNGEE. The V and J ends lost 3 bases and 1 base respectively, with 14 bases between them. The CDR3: CASSERDTDSYEQYF. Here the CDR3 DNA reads TGTGCCAGCAGCGAAAGGGACACCGATTCCTACGAGCAGTACTTC.

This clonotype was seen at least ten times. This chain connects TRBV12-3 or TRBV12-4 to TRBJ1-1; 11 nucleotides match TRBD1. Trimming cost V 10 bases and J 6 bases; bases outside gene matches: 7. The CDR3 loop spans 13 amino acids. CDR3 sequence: CATHGQGASEAFF. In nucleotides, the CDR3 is TGTGCCACCCATGGACAGGGGGCTTCTGAAGCTTTCTTT.

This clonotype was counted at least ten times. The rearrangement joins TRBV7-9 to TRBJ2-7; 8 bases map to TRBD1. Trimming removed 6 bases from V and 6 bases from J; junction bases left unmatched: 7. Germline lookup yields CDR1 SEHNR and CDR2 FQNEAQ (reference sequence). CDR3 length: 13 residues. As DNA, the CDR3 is TGTGCCAGCAGGTCCGGGACAGGTGGCGAGCAGTACTTC. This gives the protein CASRSGTGGEQYF.

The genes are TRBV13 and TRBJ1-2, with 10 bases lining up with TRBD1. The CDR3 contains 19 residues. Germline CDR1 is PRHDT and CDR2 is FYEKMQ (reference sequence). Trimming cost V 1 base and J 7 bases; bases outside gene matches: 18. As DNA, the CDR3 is TGTGCCAGCAGCTTAGTGATTCGGGACAGGGGAACGTCCCGTATTGGCTACACCTTC. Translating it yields CASSLVIRDRGTSRIGYTF.

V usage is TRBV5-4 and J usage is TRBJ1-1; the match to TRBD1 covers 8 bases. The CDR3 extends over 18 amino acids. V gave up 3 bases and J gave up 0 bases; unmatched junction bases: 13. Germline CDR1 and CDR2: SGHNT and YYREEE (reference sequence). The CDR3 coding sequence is TGTGCCAGCAGCTCTGCTGTAGACAGGGGACACATGAACACTGAAGCTTTCTTT. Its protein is CASSSAVDRGHMNTEAFF.

CDR3 in DNA: TGCGCCAGCAGCTTAGGGACAGGGGGGTTTAATGAAAAACTGTTTTTT. Its protein is CASSLGTGGFNEKLFF. The chain has TRBV5-1 and TRBJ1-4; 11 positions match TRBD1. CDR3 length equals 16 residues. Looked up from germline, CDR1 is SGHRS and CDR2 is YFSETQ. J lost 4 bases, V lost 2 bases, and 4 bases had no gene match. The full variable domain, in which reference TRBV5-1 and TRBJ1-4 provide the parts outside the CDR3, is KAGVTQTPRYLIKTRGQQVTLSCSPISGHRSVSWYQQTPGQGLQFLFEYFSETQRNKGNFPGRFSGRQFSNSRSEMNVSTLELGDSALYLCASSLGTGGFNEKLFFGSGTQLSVL.

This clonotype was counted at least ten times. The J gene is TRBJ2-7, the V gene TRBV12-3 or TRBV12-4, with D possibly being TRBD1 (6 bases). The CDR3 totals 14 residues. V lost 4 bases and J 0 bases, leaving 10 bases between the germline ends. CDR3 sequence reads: CASSYRESSYEQYF. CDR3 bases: TGTGCCAGCAGTTACAGGGAAAGCTCCTACGAGCAGTACTTC.

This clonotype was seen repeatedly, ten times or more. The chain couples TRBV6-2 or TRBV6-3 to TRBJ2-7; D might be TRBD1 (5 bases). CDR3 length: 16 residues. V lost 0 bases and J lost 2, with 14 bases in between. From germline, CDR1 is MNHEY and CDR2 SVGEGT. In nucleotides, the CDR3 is TGTGCCAGCAGTTACTCGAACTGGCAGGGTCCCTACGAGCAGTACTTC. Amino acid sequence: CASSYSNWQGPYEQYF.

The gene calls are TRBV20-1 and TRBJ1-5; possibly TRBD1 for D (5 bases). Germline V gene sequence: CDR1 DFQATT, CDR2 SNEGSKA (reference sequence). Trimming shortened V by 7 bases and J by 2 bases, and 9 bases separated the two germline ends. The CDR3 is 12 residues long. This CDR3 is CSGGRGNQPQHF. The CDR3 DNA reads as TGCAGTGGGGGGAGGGGCAATCAGCCCCAGCATTTT.

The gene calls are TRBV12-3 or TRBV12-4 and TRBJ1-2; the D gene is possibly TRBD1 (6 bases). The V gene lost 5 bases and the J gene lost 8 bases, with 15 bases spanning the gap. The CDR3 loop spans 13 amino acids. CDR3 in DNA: TGTGCCAGCAGTATTCCAGGGGAAGGAGGCTACACCTTC. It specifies CASSIPGEGGYTF.

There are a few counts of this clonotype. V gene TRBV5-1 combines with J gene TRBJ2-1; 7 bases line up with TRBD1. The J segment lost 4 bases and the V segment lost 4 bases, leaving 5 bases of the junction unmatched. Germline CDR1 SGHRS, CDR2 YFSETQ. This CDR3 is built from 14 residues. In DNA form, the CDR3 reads TGCGCCAGCAGCCCCGGGGACAGATACAATGAGCAGTTCTTC. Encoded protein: CASSPGDRYNEQFF.

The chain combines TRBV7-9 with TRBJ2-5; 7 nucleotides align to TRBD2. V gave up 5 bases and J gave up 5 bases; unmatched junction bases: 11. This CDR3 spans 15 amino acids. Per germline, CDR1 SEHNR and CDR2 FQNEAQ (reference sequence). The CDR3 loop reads CASSRTRAGEETQYF. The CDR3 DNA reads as TGTGCCAGCAGCCGAACAAGGGCGGGAGAGGAGACCCAGTACTTC.

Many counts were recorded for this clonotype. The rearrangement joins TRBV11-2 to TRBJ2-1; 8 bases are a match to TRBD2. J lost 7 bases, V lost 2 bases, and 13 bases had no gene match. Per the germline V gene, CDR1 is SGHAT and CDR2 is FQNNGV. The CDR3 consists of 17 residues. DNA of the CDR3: TGTGCCAGCAGCTTAATGGGGGCCGGGACTAGAGTTAATGAGCAGTTCTTC. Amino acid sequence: CASSLMGAGTRVNEQFF.

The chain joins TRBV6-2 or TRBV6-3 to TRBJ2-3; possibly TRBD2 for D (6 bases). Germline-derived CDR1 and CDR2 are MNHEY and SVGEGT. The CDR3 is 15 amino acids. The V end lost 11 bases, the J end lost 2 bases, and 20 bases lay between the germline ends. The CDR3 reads CAGQGGALVTDTQYF. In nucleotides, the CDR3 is TGTGCCGGGCAAGGAGGGGCCCTAGTCACAGATACGCAGTATTTT.

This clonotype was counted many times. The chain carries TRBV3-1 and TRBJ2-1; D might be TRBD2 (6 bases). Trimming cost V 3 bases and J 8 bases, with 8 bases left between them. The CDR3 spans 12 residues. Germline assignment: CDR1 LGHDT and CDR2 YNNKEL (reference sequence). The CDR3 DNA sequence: TGTGCCAGCAGCCACTGGGGGGATGAGCAGTTCTTC. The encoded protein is CASSHWGDEQFF.